One sample yielded the 26 T cell receptor beta chains listed below, sequenced in a study of blood T cell repertoires in COVID-19. Sequencing was performed with immunoSEQ multiplex PCR; in TCRdb, only in-frame clones are kept and a portion is missing. The data hold 350,000 to 550,000 clones, with around 90% observed a single time. Input material: PBMCs or T cells enriched from blood (not recorded which). The receptor source for this set is a woman aged 18 to 35 with acute COVID-19.

This chain joins TRBV13 and TRBJ2-1; D is unresolved. Germline V gene lookup returns CDR1 PRHDT and CDR2 FYEKMQ (reference sequence). Trimming shortened V by 8 bases and J by 6 bases, and 20 bases separated the two germline ends. The CDR3 extends over 15 amino acids. The CDR3, as DNA: TGTGCCAGCGTATCAAGAGTGTCCGATCTCAATGAGCAGTTCTTC. Translating it yields CASVSRVSDLNEQFF.

This chain joins TRBV6-5 and TRBJ1-1, with TRBD1 as a possible D gene (5 bases). The CDR3 totals 12 residues. V shed 6 bases and J shed 14 bases, with 19 bases lying between them. Looked up from germline, CDR1 is MNHEY and CDR2 is SVGAGI. Written as DNA, the CDR3 is TGTGCCAGCAGAAAAGCGCCGGGGGTTCGCTTCTTT. Protein: CASRKAPGVRFF.

The gene calls are TRBV12-3 or TRBV12-4 and TRBJ2-7, with 9 positions matching TRBD1. The CDR3 has 13 amino acids. J was trimmed by 7 bases and V by 5 bases; bases with no gene match: 6. For the CDR3, the DNA is TGTGCCAGCAGTCTACAGGGGGCGTATGAGCAGTACTTC. Protein sequence: CASSLQGAYEQYF.

The chain links TRBV5-8 to TRBJ2-1; 12 bases fit TRBD2. Germline CDR1 is SGHTS and CDR2 is YDEGEE. The CDR3 has 18 residues. J was trimmed by 7 bases and V by 3 bases; bases with no gene match: 14. This CDR3 reads CASSWGLAGGPLLNEQFF. CDR3 DNA: TGTGCCAGCAGCTGGGGGCTAGCGGGAGGGCCACTCTTGAATGAGCAGTTCTTC.

This chain joins TRBV11-2 and TRBJ2-2, with a tentative D call TRBD2 (6 bases). The CDR3 is 15 residues long. In germline, CDR1 is SGHAT, CDR2 FQNNGV. Trimming stripped 4 bases from V and 0 bases from J, with 9 bases between. This CDR3 is CASSYRGSNTGELFF. CDR3 in DNA: TGTGCCAGCAGCTATCGGGGGTCGAACACCGGGGAGCTGTTTTTT.

The V call is TRBV6-2 or TRBV6-3, the J call TRBJ2-7; D not certain. Germline lookup yields CDR1 MNHEY and CDR2 SVGEGT. This CDR3 is built from 12 residues. Trimming left V 4 bases short and J 3 bases short, with 7 bases between. DNA for the CDR3: TGTGCCAGCAGTTCCCAAAACTACGAGCAGTACTTC. This encodes CASSSQNYEQYF.

V is TRBV7-3 and J is TRBJ2-1, with D tentatively TRBD1 (5 bases). V lost 5 bases and J lost 5, with 16 bases in between. The CDR3 loop spans 15 amino acids. Germline V gene data show CDR1 as SGHTA and CDR2 as FQGTGA. The CDR3 is CASSLKQGSNNEQFF. Here the CDR3 DNA reads TGTGCCAGCAGCCTAAAGCAGGGATCCAACAATGAGCAGTTCTTC.

The chain has TRBV4-3 and TRBJ2-7; possible D gene TRBD2, 5 bases. V lost 1 base and J lost 3, with 7 bases in between. Germline V lookup: CDR1 LGHNA, CDR2 YSLEER. The CDR3 totals 13 residues. CDR3 residues: CASSQGTGYEQYF. Here the CDR3 DNA reads TGCGCCAGCAGCCAAGGGACTGGCTACGAGCAGTACTTC.

The rearrangement joins TRBV27 to TRBJ1-2, with D tentatively TRBD1 (6 bases). The CDR3 length is 12 residues. CDR1 is MNHEY, CDR2 SMNVEV, per germline (reference sequence). Trimming cost V 8 bases and J 8 bases, with 15 bases left between them. In nucleotides, the CDR3 is TGTGCCAGCGGAACAGGGTCGGGAGGCTACACCTTC. Its protein is CASGTGSGGYTF.

A word on this clone: This specimen includes other DNA sequences encoding the same CDR3. J is TRBJ1-2 and V is TRBV5-4, with no clear D. Per germline, CDR1 SGHNT and CDR2 YYREEE (reference sequence). This CDR3 is built from 12 residues. Trimming took 0 bases from V and 4 from J, leaving 4 bases between them. CDR3 loop: CASSLDSYGYTF. CDR3 DNA sequence: TGTGCCAGCAGCTTGGATAGCTATGGCTACACCTTC.

J is TRBJ1-2 and V is TRBV29-1; no reliable D call. V lost 0 bases and J 1 base, leaving 12 bases between the germline ends. Germline-derived CDR1 and CDR2 are SQVTM and ANQGSEA. The CDR3 has 15 residues. CDR3 coding DNA: TGCAGCGTTGAAGATACCCAGGCGCTTAACTATGGCTACACCTTC. As protein: CSVEDTQALNYGYTF.

About this clone itself: The same CDR3 can be traced to other DNA sequences in this sample. The V call is TRBV4-3, the J call TRBJ2-1, with TRBD2 matching over 7 bases. V was pared by 0 bases and J by 4 bases, with 3 bases of the junction left unmatched. This CDR3 is 15 amino acids long. From germline, CDR1 is LGHNA and CDR2 YSLEER. The CDR3 region has the DNA TGCGCCAGCAGCCAAGAACCTAGCGGTTACAATGAGCAGTTCTTC. It codes for CASSQEPSGYNEQFF.

This clone has a handful of counts. This chain links TRBV12-3 or TRBV12-4 with TRBJ1-5; D uncertain. The CDR3 loop spans 13 amino acids. The V end lost 2 bases, the J end lost 2 bases, and 4 bases lay between the germline ends. The chain's CDR3 is CASSLQGNQPQHF. CDR3 nucleotide sequence: TGTGCCAGCAGTTTACAGGGCAATCAGCCCCAGCATTTT.

V is TRBV9 and J is TRBJ2-7; 13 nucleotides agree with TRBD2. The junction had 4 bases not matched to a gene; V was cut back by 4 bases and J by 6 bases. CDR1 SGDLS and CDR2 YYNGEE come from the germline V gene. The CDR3 length is 14 residues. This chain's CDR3 is CASSLGTSGTEQYF. In DNA form, the CDR3 reads TGTGCCAGCAGCCTCGGGACTAGCGGGACCGAGCAGTACTTC.

J is TRBJ1-5 and V is TRBV2; no clear D. The CDR3 is made up of 14 amino acids. Germline values: CDR1 SNHLY, CDR2 FYNNEI. Trimming took 1 base from V and 3 from J, leaving 7 bases between them. The CDR3 here is CASSEGGYNQPQHF. The CDR3 DNA is TGTGCCAGCAGTGAAGGAGGGTACAATCAGCCCCAGCATTTT.

The rearrangement joins TRBV19 to TRBJ2-3; 8 bases align to TRBD1. From germline, CDR1 is LNHDA and CDR2 SQIVND (reference sequence). This CDR3 has 15 residues. V lost 1 base to trimming and J lost 4 bases; unmatched junction nucleotides: 4. The CDR3 sequence is CASSIAGQGPDTQYF. CDR3 coding DNA: TGTGCCAGTAGTATAGCAGGACAGGGCCCAGATACGCAGTATTTT. Full variable domain (remainder filled in from reference TRBV19 and TRBJ2-3): DGGITQSPKYLFRKEGQNVTLSCEQNLNHDAMYWYRQDPGQGLRLIYYSQIVNDFQKGDIAEGYSVSREKKESFPLTVTSAQKNPTAFYLCASSIAGQGPDTQYFGPGTRLTVL.

V and J are TRBV6-5 and TRBJ1-2; 7 bases map to TRBD1. The CDR3 is made up of 13 amino acids. Germline-derived CDR1 and CDR2 are MNHEY and SVGAGI. V shed 6 bases, J shed 6 bases, and the junction held 7 bases outside the gene matches. CDR3 coding DNA: TGTGCCAGCAGGTCCTTACAGGGGAATGGCTACACCTTC. The encoded protein is CASRSLQGNGYTF.

The chain combines TRBV6-5 with TRBJ1-4; TRBD1 might be the D (6 bases). CDR1 is MNHEY, CDR2 SVGAGI, per germline. The germline V and J ends were trimmed by 2 bases and 8 bases, with 9 bases remaining between them. The CDR3 has 13 residues. The CDR3 nucleotides read TGTGCCAGCAGTTACAGGGGGTCCGAAAAACTGTTTTTT. This sequence encodes CASSYRGSEKLFF.

The genes are TRBV5-4 and TRBJ2-7, with 11 bases matching TRBD1. With V trimmed by 4 bases and J by 5 bases, 5 bases remained unmatched. Germline assignment: CDR1 SGHNT and CDR2 YYREEE (reference sequence). The CDR3 loop spans 14 amino acids. The CDR3 DNA reads as TGTGCCAGCAGCCCGGACAGGGGGCGGAACGAGCAGTACTTC. Translated: CASSPDRGRNEQYF.

V usage is TRBV9 and J usage is TRBJ1-3; D not certain. V shed 4 bases and J shed 1 base, with 21 bases lying between them. CDR3 length: 18 residues. From germline, CDR1 is SGDLS and CDR2 YYNGEE. This CDR3 is CASSPLGTRTPSGNTIYF. The CDR3 nucleotides are TGTGCCAGCAGCCCCCTGGGCACTAGAACACCTTCTGGAAACACCATATATTTT. The whole variable domain, remainder taken from reference TRBV9 and TRBJ1-3, is DSGVTQTPKHLITATGQRVTLRCSPRSGDLSVYWYQQSLDQGLQFLIQYYNGEERAKGNILERFSAQQFPDLHSELNLSSLELGDSALYFCASSPLGTRTPSGNTIYFGEGSWLTVV.

The V call is TRBV3-1 (or the pseudogene TRBV3-2), the J call TRBJ2-2, with 9 bases that match TRBD1. This CDR3 comprises 18 residues. V lost 1 base to trimming and J lost 2 bases; unmatched junction nucleotides: 8. Germline V gene sequence: CDR1 LGHDT, CDR2 YNNKEL (reference sequence). The CDR3 DNA reads as TGTGCCAGCAGCCAAGTATTAGGACAGGGGTATAACACCGGGGAGCTGTTTTTT. Protein: CASSQVLGQGYNTGELFF.

The rearrangement links TRBV7-9 to TRBJ2-7; TRBD1 matches at 8 bases. The ends lost 0 bases at V and 2 bases at J; junction bases unmatched: 6. CDR3 size: 16 residues. Germline CDR1 and CDR2: SEHNR and FQNEAQ (reference sequence). In DNA form, the CDR3 reads TGTGCCAGCAGCTTAGCAACCGGGACAGGACCCTACGAGCAGTACTTC. Amino acids: CASSLATGTGPYEQYF.

The rearrangement joins TRBV10-1 to TRBJ2-2, with D perhaps TRBD1 (5 bases). CDR3 length: 13 residues. Germline V gene lookup returns CDR1 WNHNN and CDR2 SYGVQD (reference sequence). Between the trimmed V and J ends, which lost 6 bases and 3 bases, there was a span of 8 bases. CDR3 nucleotide sequence: TGCGCCAGCAGGGACACTTACACCGGGGAGCTGTTTTTT. This sequence encodes CASRDTYTGELFF.

In its sample, this clone was seen a few times. The junction does not match germline at one end; this may be a read error. This sequence joins TRBV6-2 or TRBV6-3 and TRBJ2-7; D is unresolved. This CDR3 is built from 14 residues. Looked up from germline, CDR1 is MNHEY and CDR2 is SVGEGT. DNA for the CDR3: TGTGCCAGCAGTTTGCGACTCAGCTCCTACGGGCAGTACTTC. Protein: CASSLRLSSYGQYF.

The chain couples TRBV9 to TRBJ2-5; 11 bases match TRBD2. The CDR3 is 15 amino acids. Germline assignment: CDR1 SGDLS and CDR2 YYNGEE. J was trimmed by 4 bases and V by 3 bases; bases with no gene match: 5. CDR3 nucleotides: TGTGCCAGCAGCGAAATAGCGGGGGGGCGAGAGACCCAGTACTTC. Its translation: CASSEIAGGRETQYF.

This chain uses TRBV18 with TRBJ2-2, with TRBD1 identical over 7 bases. The germline V gene has CDR1 KGHSH and CDR2 LQKENI. With 0 bases clipped from V and 7 bases from J, the junction kept 2 bases outside the gene matches. The CDR3 consists of 14 residues. This CDR3 is CASSPPDRVGELFF. CDR3 bases: TGTGCCAGCTCACCACCCGACAGGGTCGGGGAGCTGTTTTTT. Based on the CDR3 plus reference TRBV18 and TRBJ2-2, the full variable domain is NAGVMQNPRHLVRRRGQEARLRCSPMKGHSHVYWYRQLPEEGLKFMVYLQKENIIDESGMPKERFSAEFPKEGPSILRIQQVVRGDSAAYFCASSPPDRVGELFFGEGSRLTVL.